These 24 T cell receptor beta chains share one sample of origin, sequenced in a study of glioma-infiltrating T cells after dendritic cell vaccination. Time point here: after dendritic cell vaccination, including at tumor progression/relapse. The table came from immunoSEQ multiplex PCR; TCRdb's copy has only in-frame clones and leaves some out. The sample has over 75,000 clones, 81% seen once. The sample consisted of blood, taken after dendritic cell vaccination. These receptors were taken from a human donor with glioblastoma.

This rearrangement joins TRBV10-3 to TRBJ1-6, with 9 bases identical to TRBD1. The V segment lost 5 bases and the J segment 10 bases; nucleotides outside the gene matches: 6. CDR1 is ENHRY and CDR2 is SYGVKD in the germline V gene. This CDR3 has 14 residues. CDR3: CAISSDRGNSPLHF. The CDR3 nucleotides are TGTGCCATCAGTTCGGACAGGGGCAACTCACCCCTCCACTTT.

Points on this clone: Other nucleotide sequences in the sample specify the same CDR3. V is TRBV5-1 and J is TRBJ1-2; 9 bases are a match to TRBD1. There are 15 residues in the CDR3. With 2 bases clipped from V and 2 bases from J, the junction kept 4 bases outside the gene matches. Germline CDR1 SGHRS, CDR2 YFSETQ. CDR3 in DNA: TGCGCCAGCAGCTTAGGACAGGGGTCAAACTATGGCTACACCTTC. This encodes CASSLGQGSNYGYTF.

The chain is built from TRBV11-2 and TRBJ2-3, with TRBD1 matching over 11 bases. CDR1 and CDR2 from the germline V gene are SGHAT and FQNNGV. The CDR3 sequence is 16 residues long. V lost 5 bases, J lost 3 bases, and 7 bases stayed unmatched. CDR3 region: CASSPRTGGYTDTQYF. CDR3 in DNA: TGTGCCAGCAGCCCCAGGACAGGGGGCTATACAGATACGCAGTATTTT.

The chain uses TRBV11-2 and TRBJ2-6, with 7 nucleotides matching TRBD1. Trimming removed 5 bases from V and 0 bases from J; junction bases left unmatched: 7. Germline assignment: CDR1 SGHAT and CDR2 FQNNGV. The CDR3 runs to 17 residues. The CDR3 bases are TGTGCCAGCAGCCCCGGACAGGTCGACTCTGGGGCCAACGTCCTGACTTTC. This gives the protein CASSPGQVDSGANVLTF.

This clone was seen only once. The genes are TRBV6-1 and TRBJ2-3; 11 bases align to TRBD2. Germline trimming cut 4 bases from V and 4 bases from J; bases unmatched to any gene: 13. CDR3 length: 18 residues. Germline CDR1 MNHNS, CDR2 SASEGT. The CDR3 loop is CASSVNSLVAGGSDTQYF. The CDR3 nucleotides read TGTGCCAGCAGTGTTAATTCCTTGGTAGCGGGGGGGTCAGATACGCAGTATTTT.

The chain couples TRBV5-4 to TRBJ2-5; TRBD2 aligns across 10 bases. Germline CDR1 SGHNT, CDR2 YYREEE (reference sequence). This CDR3 is 17 amino acids long. Trimming at V came to 0 bases and at J to 2 bases, leaving 7 bases not matched to a gene. DNA of the CDR3: TGTGCCAGCAGCTTGGATCCTAGCGGGAGTTCACAAGAGACCCAGTACTTC. Its protein is CASSLDPSGSSQETQYF. Combining the CDR3 with reference TRBV5-4 and TRBJ2-5 gives the whole variable domain ETGVTQSPTHLIKTRGQQVTLRCSSQSGHNTVSWYQQALGQGPQFIFQYYREEENGRGNFPPRFSGLQFPNYSSELNVNALELDDSALYLCASSLDPSGSSQETQYFGPGTRLLVL.

V usage is TRBV19 and J usage is TRBJ1-2; D is unclear. The CDR3 length is 13 residues. Trimming removed 5 bases from V and 0 bases from J, with 7 bases in between. CDR1 and CDR2 from the germline V gene are LNHDA and SQIVND (reference sequence). The DNA of the CDR3 is TGTGCCAGTAGTCCACGAGCTAACTATGGCTACACCTTC. It codes for CASSPRANYGYTF.

The rearrangement links TRBV28 to TRBJ1-1; the D is unclear. CDR1 is MDHEN, CDR2 SYDVKM, per germline. Trimming removed 5 bases from V and 3 bases from J, with 7 bases in between. This CDR3 has 12 residues. In DNA, the CDR3 is TGTGCCAGCAGTACGAGAGACACTGAAGCTTTCTTT. Amino acids: CASSTRDTEAFF.

This clone was found a few times. The J gene is TRBJ1-6, the V gene TRBV6-5; no clear D. Looked up from germline, CDR1 is MNHEY and CDR2 is SVGAGI. The CDR3 spans 15 residues. V gave up 1 base and J gave up 5 bases, with 9 bases separating them. For the CDR3, the DNA is TGTGCCAGCAGTTACTGGGCATCAGATAATTCACCCCTCCACTTT. Amino acid sequence: CASSYWASDNSPLHF.

The V call is TRBV19, the J call TRBJ1-5; 7 bases line up with TRBD1. V dropped 5 bases and J dropped 4; count of bases not matched to a gene: 8. Per the germline V gene, CDR1 is LNHDA and CDR2 is SQIVND (reference sequence). This CDR3 comprises 15 residues. CDR3 residues: CASSWQAGGNQPQHF. The CDR3 bases are TGTGCCAGTAGTTGGCAAGCAGGGGGGAATCAGCCCCAGCATTTT.

The chain links TRBV19 to TRBJ1-5, with 12 bases matching TRBD1. Germline V lookup: CDR1 LNHDA, CDR2 SQIVND (reference sequence). V trimming: 4 bases; J trimming: 4 bases; junction bases outside the gene matches: 5. This CDR3 has 16 residues. In nucleotides, the CDR3 is TGTGCCAGTAGTAGGGGACAGGGGGCTAGAAATCAGCCCCAGCATTTT. This codes for CASSRGQGARNQPQHF. Drawing the rest from reference TRBV19 and TRBJ1-5, the complete variable domain is DGGITQSPKYLFRKEGQNVTLSCEQNLNHDAMYWYRQDPGQGLRLIYYSQIVNDFQKGDIAEGYSVSREKKESFPLTVTSAQKNPTAFYLCASSRGQGARNQPQHFGDGTRLSIL.

The chain is built from TRBV4-2 and TRBJ1-2; D is unclear. The germline V gene has CDR1 LGHNA and CDR2 YNFKEQ. Trimming pared 1 base from V and 1 base from J, leaving 7 bases between. This CDR3 is built from 14 residues. The DNA of the CDR3 is TGTGCCAGCAGCCAAGGAGGAGATAACTATGGCTACACCTTC. Translating gives CASSQGGDNYGYTF.

The chain joins TRBV9 to TRBJ1-3, with 9 bases identical to TRBD1. V gave up 4 bases and J gave up 0 bases; unmatched junction bases: 11. This CDR3 region has 18 residues. Germline V lookup: CDR1 SGDLS, CDR2 YYNGEE. CDR3 sequence reads: CASSPGTGYALSGNTIYF. CDR3 nucleotide sequence: TGTGCCAGCAGCCCAGGGACAGGGTATGCTCTCTCTGGAAACACCATATATTTT.

This chain uses TRBV7-2 with TRBJ2-7, with a possible D match to TRBD1 (6 bases). Per germline, CDR1 SGHTA and CDR2 FQGNSA. CDR3 size: 13 residues. V dropped 4 bases and J dropped 7 bases, with 14 bases sitting between them. In nucleotides, the CDR3 is TGTGCCAGCAGCTGGACGGGCCAGGGGGAGCAGTACTTC. Translation: CASSWTGQGEQYF. Using reference TRBV7-2 and TRBJ2-7 for the parts outside the CDR3, the full variable domain is GAGVSQSPSNKVTEKGKDVELRCDPISGHTALYWYRQSLGQGLEFLIYFQGNSAPDKSGLPSDRFSAERTGGSVSTLTIQRTQQEDSAVYLCASSWTGQGEQYFGPGTRLTVT.

This rearrangement joins TRBV7-9 to TRBJ2-7; 12 bases map to TRBD1. Germline CDR1 SEHNR, CDR2 FQNEAQ (reference sequence). This CDR3 has 15 amino acids. After removal of 0 bases from V and 5 bases from J, the junction contained 2 bases not matched to a gene. The CDR3 loop is CASSLAGTGGHEQYF. The CDR3 DNA follows: TGTGCCAGCAGCTTAGCCGGGACAGGGGGCCACGAGCAGTACTTC.

This clone was recorded only once. This rearrangement joins TRBV19 to TRBJ2-3; TRBD1 agrees at 7 bases. The CDR3 contains 15 residues. Germline CDR1 is LNHDA and CDR2 is SQIVND (reference sequence). J was trimmed by 0 bases and V by 5 bases; bases with no gene match: 5. The CDR3 here is CASSAQGVSTDTQYF. The CDR3 DNA reads as TGTGCCAGTAGTGCCCAGGGGGTTAGCACAGATACGCAGTATTTT. The full variable domain, in which reference TRBV19 and TRBJ2-3 provide the parts outside the CDR3, is DGGITQSPKYLFRKEGQNVTLSCEQNLNHDAMYWYRQDPGQGLRLIYYSQIVNDFQKGDIAEGYSVSREKKESFPLTVTSAQKNPTAFYLCASSAQGVSTDTQYFGPGTRLTVL.

The chain links TRBV27 to TRBJ2-1; TRBD2 matches at 13 bases. CDR1 and CDR2 from the germline V gene are MNHEY and SMNVEV (reference sequence). J was trimmed by 7 bases and V by 1 base; bases with no gene match: 4. The CDR3 covers 16 residues. The CDR3 region has the DNA TGTGCCAGCAGTTTATGGCGGACTAGCGGGAGAAATGAGCAGTTCTTC. This sequence encodes CASSLWRTSGRNEQFF.

V usage is TRBV9 and J usage is TRBJ1-3, with D hard to call. The V gene lost 1 base and the J gene lost 4 bases, with 18 bases spanning the gap. The CDR3 length is 17 residues. From germline, CDR1 is SGDLS and CDR2 YYNGEE. CDR3 in amino acids: CASSVSEGRKTGNTIYF. The CDR3 DNA sequence: TGTGCCAGCAGCGTATCTGAGGGAAGGAAAACCGGAAACACCATATATTTT.

This chain joins TRBV7-9 and TRBJ2-7; 7 nucleotides align to TRBD1. V lost 5 bases and J lost 6; bases outside the gene matches: 10. The germline V gene has CDR1 SEHNR and CDR2 FQNEAQ (reference sequence). This CDR3 spans 14 amino acids. The chain's CDR3 is CASSNPFGTVEQYF. In nucleotides, the CDR3 is TGTGCCAGCAGCAACCCCTTCGGGACAGTCGAGCAGTACTTC.

The CDR3 nucleotides read TGCGCCAGCAGCCAGGGCGTCTGGGAGCCCCAGCATTTT. Translated: CASSQGVWEPQHF. The V gene is TRBV4-1, the J gene TRBJ1-5; no clear D. V was shortened by 3 bases and J by 8 bases, with 11 bases between the two germline ends. CDR3 length: 13 amino acids. Germline-derived CDR1 and CDR2 are MGHRA and YSYEKL.

Note on this clone: Other nucleotide sequences in the sample specify the same CDR3. This chain uses TRBV7-2 with TRBJ2-6, with D maybe TRBD1 (6 bases). The CDR3 consists of 15 residues. V lost 1 base and J lost 4, with 8 bases in between. From germline, CDR1 is SGHTA and CDR2 FQGNSA. The CDR3 is CASSLGGPGANVLTF. The CDR3 DNA sequence: TGTGCCAGCAGCTTAGGGGGGCCCGGGGCCAACGTCCTGACTTTC.

This chain uses TRBV6-5 with TRBJ2-1; 9 nucleotides match TRBD2. The CDR3 consists of 14 residues. Germline CDR1 and CDR2: MNHEY and SVGAGI. V gave up 7 bases and J gave up 8 bases; unmatched junction bases: 9. This CDR3 is CASKGLAGFDEQFF. In DNA form, the CDR3 reads TGTGCCAGCAAGGGGCTAGCGGGGTTTGATGAGCAGTTCTTC.

This chain links TRBV18 with TRBJ2-1, with D uncertain. Germline V gives CDR1 KGHSH, CDR2 LQKENI. CDR3 size: 13 residues. Trimming shortened V by 2 bases and J by 3 bases, and 5 bases separated the two germline ends. DNA of the CDR3: TGTGCCAGCTCACCAGAGAACTACAATGAGCAGTTCTTC. Protein sequence: CASSPENYNEQFF.

The CDR3 region is CASSLAAGDETQYF. CDR3 DNA: TGTGCCAGCAGCTTAGCGGCAGGGGATGAGACCCAGTACTTC. J is TRBJ2-5 and V is TRBV11-2; D might be TRBD1 (6 bases). The V end lost 1 base, the J end lost 5 bases, and 11 bases lay between the germline ends. Germline values: CDR1 SGHAT, CDR2 FQNNGV. The CDR3 is 14 residues long.